Presented here are 17 T cell receptor beta chains from one specimen sequenced in a study of blood T cell repertoires in COVID-19. TCRdb's table, derived via immunoSEQ multiplex PCR, lists solely in-frame clones and lacks some. The sample holds about 210,000 clones, 90% to 95% seen once. Specimen: peripheral blood. Receptor source: a young man with acute or convalescent COVID-19.

This clone appeared once. The rearrangement uses TRBV7-9 and TRBJ1-1, with 7 nucleotides matching TRBD1. CDR1 and CDR2 (germline): SEHNR, FQNEAQ (reference sequence). The CDR3 length is 15 residues. Germline trimming cut 5 bases from V and 2 bases from J; bases unmatched to any gene: 8. The CDR3 nucleotides read TGTGCCAGCAGCATCCCCCGGGACAGAAACACTGAAGCTTTCTTT. This sequence encodes CASSIPRDRNTEAFF.

The chain carries TRBV24-1 and TRBJ2-3, with 10 bases fitting TRBD1. Trimming took 8 bases from V and 2 from J; bases not matched to a gene: 3. The CDR3 extends over 14 amino acids. CDR1 KGHDR and CDR2 SFDVKD come from the germline V gene. The CDR3 region is CATTGTGVTDTQYF. As DNA, the CDR3 is TGTGCCACCACCGGGACAGGGGTCACAGATACGCAGTATTTT.

The V gene is TRBV9, the J gene TRBJ1-2; 7 bases align to TRBD1. The CDR3 sequence is 15 residues long. Germline-derived CDR1 and CDR2 are SGDLS and YYNGEE. With V trimmed by 4 bases and J by 6 bases, 12 bases remained unmatched. The CDR3 sequence: CASSQQGSWADGYTF. The CDR3, as DNA: TGTGCCAGCAGCCAACAGGGGTCCTGGGCGGATGGCTACACCTTC.

The chain recombines TRBV9 with TRBJ2-7, with TRBD2 as a possible D gene (6 bases). V gave up 4 bases and J gave up 2 bases, with 19 bases separating them. Germline CDR1 and CDR2: SGDLS and YYNGEE. The CDR3 consists of 16 residues. The CDR3: CASSSNRWDSAYEQYF. CDR3 DNA sequence: TGTGCCAGCAGCTCAAACCGATGGGACTCCGCCTACGAGCAGTACTTC.

The chain has TRBV6-5 and TRBJ1-1; 7 nucleotides align to TRBD1. Germline-derived CDR1 and CDR2 are MNHEY and SVGAGI. The CDR3 contains 15 residues. J gave up 0 bases and V 1 base, and 2 bases lay outside the gene matches. This chain's CDR3 is CASSYLDRMNTEAFF. The CDR3 DNA reads TGTGCCAGCAGTTACTTGGACAGGATGAACACTGAAGCTTTCTTT.

The chain uses TRBV3-1 (or the pseudogene TRBV3-2) and TRBJ2-3, with TRBD2 identical over 10 bases. Trimming removed 3 bases from V and 0 bases from J; junction bases left unmatched: 9. Germline loops: CDR1 LGHDT, CDR2 YNNKEL (reference sequence). This CDR3 comprises 18 residues. CDR3 sequence: CASSQLGGLAVSTDTQYF. CDR3 coding DNA: TGTGCCAGCAGCCAGCTCGGAGGACTAGCGGTTAGCACAGATACGCAGTATTTT.

J is TRBJ2-7 and V is TRBV3-1 (or the pseudogene TRBV3-2); D unclear. The CDR3 has 12 residues. Germline V gives CDR1 LGHDT, CDR2 YNNKEL (reference sequence). The V gene lost 2 bases and the J gene lost 2 bases, with 4 bases spanning the gap. The CDR3 region has the DNA TGTGCCAGCAGCCAATCAACCTACGAGCAGTACTTC. This encodes CASSQSTYEQYF.

The genes are TRBV5-1 and TRBJ1-4; 9 bases map to TRBD1. Germline V gene lookup returns CDR1 SGHRS and CDR2 YFSETQ. The V and J ends lost 0 bases and 7 bases, in that order; junction bases with no gene match: 7. The CDR3 consists of 16 residues. CDR3 bases: TGCGCCAGCAGCTTGGTTCCCCCGACAGGGGGTGAAAAACTGTTTTTT. It codes for CASSLVPPTGGEKLFF.

This clone was detected once. V gene TRBV27 combines with J gene TRBJ1-4, with 8 bases aligning to TRBD1. The CDR3 extends over 16 amino acids. CDR1 MNHEY and CDR2 SMNVEV come from the germline V gene (reference sequence). Losses at the gene ends were 5 bases for V and 5 bases for J; bases not matched to a gene: 10. The CDR3 DNA reads TGTGCCAGCAGTAAAGAACCCGGGACAGGAAATGAAAAACTGTTTTTT. This sequence encodes CASSKEPGTGNEKLFF.

The gene calls are TRBV28 and TRBJ1-4; a weak D match, TRBD1 (5 bases). CDR1 is MDHEN and CDR2 is SYDVKM in the germline V gene. The CDR3 contains 14 residues. V was trimmed by 5 bases and J by 7 bases, leaving 14 bases between them. The CDR3 nucleotides read TGTGCCAGCAGTCACAAGGGGCCAACTGAAAAACTGTTTTTT. Protein sequence: CASSHKGPTEKLFF.

In this sample, this clone turned up once. The chain carries TRBV27 and TRBJ2-3; no definite D call. Trimming stripped 5 bases from V and 5 bases from J, with 8 bases between. CDR1 and CDR2 (germline): MNHEY, SMNVEV (reference sequence). CDR3 size: 12 residues. CDR3 amino acids: CASSPFRDTQYF. Here the CDR3 DNA reads TGTGCCAGCAGTCCTTTCCGAGATACGCAGTATTTT.

The V gene is TRBV28, the J gene TRBJ2-7; tentative D call: TRBD2 (6 bases). Germline V gene lookup returns CDR1 MDHEN and CDR2 SYDVKM. Trimming stripped 4 bases from V and 1 base from J, with 11 bases between. This CDR3 is 14 amino acids long. The CDR3 bases are TGTGCCAGCAGTTCTCGCGGGAAATCCTACGAGCAGTACTTC. It translates to CASSSRGKSYEQYF.

The chain links TRBV5-1 to TRBJ2-7; 15 bases are a match to TRBD2. CDR1 is SGHRS, CDR2 YFSETQ, per germline. The trim removed 4 bases at V and 0 bases at J, leaving 5 bases unmatched. This CDR3 spans 17 amino acids. The CDR3 here is CASSEGLAGGLSYEQYF. The CDR3 DNA sequence: TGCGCCAGCAGCGAGGGACTAGCGGGGGGCCTCTCCTACGAGCAGTACTTC.

The genes are TRBV6-1 and TRBJ2-1; TRBD2 matches at 11 bases. Unmatched junction bases numbered 0, after V lost 2 bases and J lost 6 bases. The CDR3 runs 14 residues. Germline V gene sequence: CDR1 MNHNS, CDR2 SASEGT. The CDR3 DNA follows: TGTGCCAGCAGTGAACTAGCGGGAGGCAATGAGCAGTTCTTC. It yields the protein CASSELAGGNEQFF.

This clone was counted only a few times. V is TRBV7-9 and J is TRBJ2-1, with 10 bases fitting TRBD2. V dropped 3 bases and J dropped 10; count of bases not matched to a gene: 9. Germline V lookup: CDR1 SEHNR, CDR2 FQNEAQ (reference sequence). The CDR3 sequence is 15 residues long. CDR3 bases: TGTGCCAGCAGCTTGGCGAGCGGGAGGGCCTTAGAGCAGTTCTTC. Translating gives CASSLASGRALEQFF.

On this clone: The identical CDR3 is also encoded by other nucleotide sequences in the sample. This rearrangement joins TRBV7-9 to TRBJ2-1; D might be TRBD2 (5 bases). Germline assignment: CDR1 SEHNR and CDR2 FQNEAQ (reference sequence). CDR3 size: 15 residues. Trimming pared 5 bases from V and 0 bases from J, leaving 11 bases between. The CDR3 nucleotides read TGTGCCAGCAGCCCCCCTGGGAGCTCCTACAATGAGCAGTTCTTC. This encodes CASSPPGSSYNEQFF.

This clone was seen once. The same CDR3 is also encoded by other DNA sequences in this sample. The genes are TRBV5-1 and TRBJ1-1, with D maybe TRBD1 (5 bases). V was trimmed by 0 bases and J by 1 base, leaving 7 bases between them. CDR1 and CDR2 (germline): SGHRS, YFSETQ. The CDR3 length is 14 residues. DNA of the CDR3: TGCGCCAGCAGCTTGGGCGGGGGGAACACTGAAGCTTTCTTT. It encodes CASSLGGGNTEAFF. Based on the CDR3 plus reference TRBV5-1 and TRBJ1-1, the full variable domain is KAGVTQTPRYLIKTRGQQVTLSCSPISGHRSVSWYQQTPGQGLQFLFEYFSETQRNKGNFPGRFSGRQFSNSRSEMNVSTLELGDSALYLCASSLGGGNTEAFFGQGTRLTVV.